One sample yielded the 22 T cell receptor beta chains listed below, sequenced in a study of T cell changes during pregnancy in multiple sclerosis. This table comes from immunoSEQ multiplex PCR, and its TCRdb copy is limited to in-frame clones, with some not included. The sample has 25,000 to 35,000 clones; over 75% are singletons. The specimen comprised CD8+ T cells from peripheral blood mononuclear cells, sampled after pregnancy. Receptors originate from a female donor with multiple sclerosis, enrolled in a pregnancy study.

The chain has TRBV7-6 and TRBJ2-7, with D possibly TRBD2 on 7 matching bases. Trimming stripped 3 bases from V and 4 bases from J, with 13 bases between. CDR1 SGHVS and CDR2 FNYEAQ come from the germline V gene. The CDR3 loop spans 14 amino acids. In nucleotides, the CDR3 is TGTGCCAGCAGCTTGGGGGGGGCAGTTTACGAGCAGTACTTC. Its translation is CASSLGGAVYEQYF.

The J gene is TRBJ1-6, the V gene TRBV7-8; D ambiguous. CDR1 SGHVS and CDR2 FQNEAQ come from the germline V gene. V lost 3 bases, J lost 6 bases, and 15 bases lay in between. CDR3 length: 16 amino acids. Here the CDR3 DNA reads TGTGCCAGCAGCTTGCCGATGGTGCTCGGTAATTCACCCCTCCACTTT. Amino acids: CASSLPMVLGNSPLHF.

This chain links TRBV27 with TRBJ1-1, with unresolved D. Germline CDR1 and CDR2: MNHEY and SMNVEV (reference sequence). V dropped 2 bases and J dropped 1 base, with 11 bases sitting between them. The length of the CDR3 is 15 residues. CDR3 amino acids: CASSLGGGGNTEAFF. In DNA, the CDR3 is TGTGCCAGCAGTTTAGGAGGCGGAGGGAACACTGAAGCTTTCTTT.

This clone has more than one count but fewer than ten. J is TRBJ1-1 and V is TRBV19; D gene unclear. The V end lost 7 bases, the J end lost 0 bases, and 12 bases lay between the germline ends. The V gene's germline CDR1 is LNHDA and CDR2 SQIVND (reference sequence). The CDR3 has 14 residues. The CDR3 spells CASNLRHMNTEAFF. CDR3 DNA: TGTGCCAGTAATCTGAGACACATGAACACTGAAGCTTTCTTT.

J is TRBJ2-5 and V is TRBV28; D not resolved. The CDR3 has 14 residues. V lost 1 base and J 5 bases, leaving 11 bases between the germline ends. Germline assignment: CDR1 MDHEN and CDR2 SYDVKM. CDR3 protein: CASSLSPGLETQYF. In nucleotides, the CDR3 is TGTGCCAGCAGTTTATCCCCAGGCCTGGAGACCCAGTACTTC.

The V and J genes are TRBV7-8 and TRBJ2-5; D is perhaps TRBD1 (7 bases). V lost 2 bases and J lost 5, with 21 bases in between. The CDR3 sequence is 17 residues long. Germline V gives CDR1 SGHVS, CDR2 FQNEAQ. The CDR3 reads CASSLIMEGTVRETQYF. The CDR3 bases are TGTGCCAGCAGCTTAATTATGGAGGGGACAGTCCGGGAGACCCAGTACTTC.

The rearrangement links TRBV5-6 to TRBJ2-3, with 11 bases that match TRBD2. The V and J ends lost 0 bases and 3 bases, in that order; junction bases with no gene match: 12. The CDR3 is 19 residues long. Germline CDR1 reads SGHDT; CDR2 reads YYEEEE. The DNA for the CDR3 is TGTGCCAGCAGCTTGGCGACTAGCGGGGTGATGTTTTGGACAGATACGCAGTATTTT. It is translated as CASSLATSGVMFWTDTQYF.

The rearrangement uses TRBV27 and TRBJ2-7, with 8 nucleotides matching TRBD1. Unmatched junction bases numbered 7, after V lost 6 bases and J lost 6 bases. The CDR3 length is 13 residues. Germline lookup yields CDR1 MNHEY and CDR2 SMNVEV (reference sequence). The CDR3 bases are TGTGCCAGCAGCTTCCAGACAGGGGTCGAGCAGTACTTC. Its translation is CASSFQTGVEQYF.

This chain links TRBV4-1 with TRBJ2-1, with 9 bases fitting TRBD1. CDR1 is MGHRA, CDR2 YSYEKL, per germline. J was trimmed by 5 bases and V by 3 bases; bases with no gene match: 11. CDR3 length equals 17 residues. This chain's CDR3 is CASSHYRDRVGDNEQFF. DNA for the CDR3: TGCGCCAGCAGCCATTACCGGGACAGGGTTGGGGACAATGAGCAGTTCTTC.

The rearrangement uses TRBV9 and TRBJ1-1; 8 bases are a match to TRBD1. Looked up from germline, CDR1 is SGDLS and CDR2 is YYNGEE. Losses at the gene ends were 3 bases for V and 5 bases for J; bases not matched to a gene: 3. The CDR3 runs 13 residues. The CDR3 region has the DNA TGTGCCAGCAGCGAGACAGGGGAAACTGAAGCTTTCTTT. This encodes CASSETGETEAFF.

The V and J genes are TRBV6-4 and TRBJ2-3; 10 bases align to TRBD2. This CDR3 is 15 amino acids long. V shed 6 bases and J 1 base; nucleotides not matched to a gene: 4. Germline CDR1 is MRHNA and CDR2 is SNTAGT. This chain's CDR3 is CASSPGTSGTDTQYF. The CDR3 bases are TGTGCCAGCAGCCCCGGGACTAGCGGCACAGATACGCAGTATTTT.

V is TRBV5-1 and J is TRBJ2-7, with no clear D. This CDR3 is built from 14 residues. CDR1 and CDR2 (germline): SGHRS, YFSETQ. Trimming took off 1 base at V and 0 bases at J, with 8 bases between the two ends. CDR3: CASSLSSSSYEQYF. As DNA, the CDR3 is TGCGCCAGCAGCTTGTCCAGTTCCTCCTACGAGCAGTACTTC.

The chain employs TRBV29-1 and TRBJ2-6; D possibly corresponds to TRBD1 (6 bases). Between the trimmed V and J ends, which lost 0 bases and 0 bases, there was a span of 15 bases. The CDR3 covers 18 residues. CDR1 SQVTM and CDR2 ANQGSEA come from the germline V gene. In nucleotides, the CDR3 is TGCAGCGTTGAAGAGGTTGCAGGGGTGCACTCTGGGGCCAACGTCCTGACTTTC. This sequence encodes CSVEEVAGVHSGANVLTF.

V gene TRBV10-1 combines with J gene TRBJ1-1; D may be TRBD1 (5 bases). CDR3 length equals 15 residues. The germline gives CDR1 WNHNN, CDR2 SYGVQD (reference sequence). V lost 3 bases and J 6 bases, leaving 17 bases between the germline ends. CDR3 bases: TGCGCCAGCAGTGATGTTCGGCAGGGTCAGGCTGAAGCTTTCTTT. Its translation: CASSDVRQGQAEAFF.

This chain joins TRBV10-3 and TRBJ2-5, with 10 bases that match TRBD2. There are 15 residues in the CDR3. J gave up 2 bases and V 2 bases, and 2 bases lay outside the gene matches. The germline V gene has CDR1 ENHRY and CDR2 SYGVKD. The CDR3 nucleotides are TGTGCCATCAGTGAGGGTAGCGGGGGGCAAGAGACCCAGTACTTC. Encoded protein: CAISEGSGGQETQYF.

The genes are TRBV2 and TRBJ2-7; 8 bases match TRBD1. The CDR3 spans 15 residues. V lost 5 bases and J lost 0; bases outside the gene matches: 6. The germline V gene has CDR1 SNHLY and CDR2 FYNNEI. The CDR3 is CASSLDRVSSYEQYF. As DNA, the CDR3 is TGTGCCAGCAGTTTGGACAGGGTAAGCTCCTACGAGCAGTACTTC.

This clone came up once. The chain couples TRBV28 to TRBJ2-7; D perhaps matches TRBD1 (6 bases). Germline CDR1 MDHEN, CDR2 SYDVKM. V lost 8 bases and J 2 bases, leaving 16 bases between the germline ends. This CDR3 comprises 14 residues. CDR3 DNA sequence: TGTGCCAGCTGGGGGCTCCAACGAGCCTACGAGCAGTACTTC. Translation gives CASWGLQRAYEQYF.

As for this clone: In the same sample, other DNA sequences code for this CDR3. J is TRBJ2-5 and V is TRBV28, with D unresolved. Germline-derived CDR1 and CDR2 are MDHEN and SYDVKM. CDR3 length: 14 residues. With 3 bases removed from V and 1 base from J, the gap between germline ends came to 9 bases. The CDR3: CASSFVGLQETQYF. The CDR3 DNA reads TGTGCCAGCAGTTTCGTTGGGCTCCAAGAGACCCAGTACTTC.

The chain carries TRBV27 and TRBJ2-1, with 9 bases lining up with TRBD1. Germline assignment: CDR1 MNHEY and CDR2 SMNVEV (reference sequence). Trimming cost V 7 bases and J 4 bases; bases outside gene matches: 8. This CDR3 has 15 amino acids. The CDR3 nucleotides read TGTGCCAGCACCTTGGACAGGGGTGGATACAATGAGCAGTTCTTC. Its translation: CASTLDRGGYNEQFF.

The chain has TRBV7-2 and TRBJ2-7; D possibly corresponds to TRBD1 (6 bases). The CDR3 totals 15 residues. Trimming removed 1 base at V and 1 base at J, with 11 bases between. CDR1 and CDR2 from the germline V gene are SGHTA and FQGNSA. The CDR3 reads CASSLGWDMSYEQYF. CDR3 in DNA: TGTGCCAGCAGCTTAGGATGGGACATGTCCTACGAGCAGTACTTC.

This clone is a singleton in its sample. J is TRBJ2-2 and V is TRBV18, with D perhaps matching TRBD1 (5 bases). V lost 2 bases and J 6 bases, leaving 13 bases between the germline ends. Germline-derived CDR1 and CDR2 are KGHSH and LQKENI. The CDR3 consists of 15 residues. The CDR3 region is CASSPTQGESGELFF. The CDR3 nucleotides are TGTGCCAGCTCACCAACGCAGGGTGAATCCGGGGAGCTGTTTTTT.

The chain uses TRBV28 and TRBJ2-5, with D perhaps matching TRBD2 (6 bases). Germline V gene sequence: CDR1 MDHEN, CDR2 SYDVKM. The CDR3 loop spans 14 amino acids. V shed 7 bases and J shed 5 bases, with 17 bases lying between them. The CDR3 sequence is CASTPWGAGETQYF. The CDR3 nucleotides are TGTGCCAGCACTCCCTGGGGCGCGGGGGAGACCCAGTACTTC.